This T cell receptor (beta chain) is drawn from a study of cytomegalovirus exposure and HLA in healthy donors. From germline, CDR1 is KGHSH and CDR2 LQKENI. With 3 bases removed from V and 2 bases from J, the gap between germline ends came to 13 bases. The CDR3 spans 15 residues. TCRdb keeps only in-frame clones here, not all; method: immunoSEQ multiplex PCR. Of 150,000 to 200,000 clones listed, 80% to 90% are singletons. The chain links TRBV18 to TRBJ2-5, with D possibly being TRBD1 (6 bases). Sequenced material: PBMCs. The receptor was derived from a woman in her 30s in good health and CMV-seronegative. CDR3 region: CASSPPGQPQETQYF. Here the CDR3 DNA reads TGTGCCAGCTCACCCCCTGGACAGCCACAAGAGACCCAGTACTTC.